A selection of T cell receptor beta chains follows, all from one sample in a study of T cells in Graves' hyperthyroidism and ophthalmopathy. TCRdb re-derived calls from the multiplex PCR reads in MiXCR, one entry per CDR3 protein. The repertoire consists of around 600,000 distinct CDR3 sequences, with roughly 46% occurring once and the leading ten covering approximately 6.8%. Sequenced: peripheral blood or thyroid tissue (not recorded which). These receptors originate from an adult man with Graves' disease, either hyperthyroidism or ophthalmopathy (not recorded which). Both conserved end residues are part of each CDR3. A D gene is named only where the DNA matches it firmly. Expanded clones are given a class, and other clones once, few, many or no size at all.

TRBV15	many	TRBJ1-5	TRBD1	TGTGCCACCAGCAGGGGTACAGGGGAAAGTCAGCCCCAGCATTTT	CATSRGTGESQPQHF
TRBV5-1	once	TRBJ2-2	-	TGCGCCAGCAGCCTGACAGGCGGATGGACCGGGGAGCTGTTTTTT	CASSLTGGWTGELFF
TRBV6-1	few	TRBJ1-1	-	TGTGCCAGCAAGGAAGTGAGCACTGAAGCTTTCTTT	CASKEVSTEAFF
TRBV5-4	-	TRBJ1-6	-	TGTGCCAGCAGCAGACAACCCGCCGTGGCGGAGAATTCACCCCTCCACTTT	CASSRQPAVAENSPLHF
TRBV30	once	TRBJ1-6	-	TGTGCCTGGAGTAGGGATCGGAACAATTCACCCCTCCACTTT	CAWSRDRNNSPLHF
TRBV7-7	many	TRBJ1-3	-	TGTGCTAGCAGCTTGGGCGGTTTTGGAAACACCATATATTTT	CASSLGGFGNTIYF
TRBV7-9	-	TRBJ2-7	TRBD1	TGTGCCAGCAGCCAACAGGGGAATTCCTACGAGCAGTACTTC	CASSQQGNSYEQYF
TRBV11-3	-	TRBJ1-1	TRBD1	TGTGCCAGCAGCTTTTACAGGGGGCAGGGAGGGGACACTGAAGCTTTCTTT	CASSFYRGQGGDTEAFF
TRBV7-9	-	TRBJ1-2	-	TGTGCCAGCAGCTTAGATTCGAATTCTGGAAACACCTTC	CASSLDSNSGNTF
TRBV7-6	few	TRBJ1-1	-	TGTGCCAGCAGCTTCAGGGCCTCGAACACTGAAGCTTTCTTT	CASSFRASNTEAFF
TRBV12-3/TRBV12-4	few	TRBJ2-5	-	TGTGCCAGCAGATATGCGGGTTCGGAGACCCAGTACTTC	CASRYAGSETQYF
TRBV7-9	once	TRBJ1-5	-	TGTGCCAGCAGCTTATCCGGGGCGAATCAGCCCCAGCATTTT	CASSLSGANQPQHF
TRBV11-2	-	TRBJ1-2	TRBD1	TGTGCCAGCAGCAAAGACAGGGACTATGGCTACACCTTC	CASSKDRDYGYTF
TRBV25-1	-	TRBJ1-5	TRBD1	TGTGCCAGCAGTGAAGCCGGGACAGATAGCAATCAGCCCCAGCATTTT	CASSEAGTDSNQPQHF
TRBV9	few	TRBJ1-4	-	TGTGCCAGCAGCCGGCGGACAAACCCTAATGAAAAACTGTTTTTT	CASSRRTNPNEKLFF
TRBV2	once	TRBJ1-5	-	TGTGCCAGCAGTGAAGCGCTTGGCCAGGGTCCCCAGCATTTT	CASSEALGQGPQHF
TRBV15	many	TRBJ1-1	-	TGTGCCACCAGCAGACAGGGGCCGAACACTGAAGCTTTCTTT	CATSRQGPNTEAFF
TRBV19	-	TRBJ2-7	TRBD1	TGTGCCAGTGACTCCGGGACAGGGGGTCACGAGCAGTACTTC	CASDSGTGGHEQYF
TRBV10-2	many	TRBJ1-1	-	TGCGCCAGCAGTGACGTGACGAACACTGAAGCTTTCTTT	CASSDVTNTEAFF
TRBV20-1	-	TRBJ1-1	-	TGCAGTGCTAGGCTTAACGACTTGAACACTGAAGCTTTCTTT	CSARLNDLNTEAFF
TRBV7-8	many	TRBJ1-1	-	TGTGCCAGCAGCCCGGCGGGAGTGAACACTGAAGCTTTCTTT	CASSPAGVNTEAFF
TRBV7-3	-	TRBJ2-7	TRBD1	TGTGCCAGCAGCTTTGGGACAGGGGTCTCCGAGCAGTACTTC	CASSFGTGVSEQYF
TRBV2	many	TRBJ1-2	-	TGTGCCAGCAGTACTTCACAGGGAGCTGGCTACACCTTC	CASSTSQGAGYTF
TRBV7-4	-	TRBJ2-5	-	TGTGCCAGCAGCACCCACTCGGGGATCAAGGGACCGACCCAGTACTTC	CASSTHSGIKGPTQYF
TRBV6-5	-	TRBJ2-7	TRBD1	TGTGCCAGCTCACCGGTGGGACAGGGTGGTCCCTACGAGCAGTACTTC	CASSPVGQGGPYEQYF
TRBV29-1	many	TRBJ1-1	TRBD1	TGCAGCGCATACAGGGGTGAAGCTTTCTTT	CSAYRGEAFF
TRBV20-1	-	TRBJ2-7	-	TGCAGTGCTAGACCCTTGGGGGCCTACGAGCAGTACTTC	CSARPLGAYEQYF
TRBV10-3	-	TRBJ1-5	TRBD1	TGTGCCAGCAGTGGGACAGGGGCCGCGAATCAGCCCCGGCATTTT	CASSGTGAANQPRHF